This T cell receptor (beta chain) was identified in a study of graft-versus-host responses after intestinal transplantation. Produced via immunoSEQ multiplex PCR; TCRdb's table is partial and in-frame only. Found here are just over 20,000 clones, around two fifths of them singletons; the top ten hold under 2%. The CDR3 extends over 16 amino acids. The V segment lost 3 bases and the J segment 2 bases; nucleotides outside the gene matches: 8. Germline values: CDR1 SGDLS, CDR2 YYNGEE. Each mixed lymphocyte reaction held some 200,000 CFSE-labeled responders and some 200,000 irradiated violet-dye-labeled stimulators.

Source: alloreactive CD8+ T cells from a mixed lymphocyte reaction culture, taken before intestinal transplant. This sample's subset: CFSE-low proliferating T cells sorted from approximately 6-day pre-transplant mixed lymphocyte reaction (GvH or HvG direction). This receptor was identified in a human patient who received an intestinal transplant. This rearrangement joins TRBV9 to TRBJ2-7; 10 nucleotides agree with TRBD2. CDR3 protein: CASSALTSGPPYEQYF. In nucleotides, the CDR3 is TGTGCCAGCAGCGCCCTGACTAGCGGGCCTCCCTACGAGCAGTACTTC. Filled out from reference TRBV9 and TRBJ2-7, the complete variable domain reads DSGVTQTPKHLITATGQRVTLRCSPRSGDLSVYWYQQSLDQGLQFLIQYYNGEERAKGNILERFSAQQFPDLHSELNLSSLELGDSALYFCASSALTSGPPYEQYFGPGTRLTVT.